This passage covers 8 T cell receptor beta chains from one sample sequenced in a study of regulatory T cells in long-lasting Graves disease. Time point meaning: newly diagnosed GD, antithyroid drugs for less than 3 months. RNA extracted from PBMCs served as the sequencing template. Construction of the TCR beta libraries employed iRepertoire HTBI primers in conjunction with Arm-PCR of CDR3 regions. MiXCR was run by TCRdb on the multiplex PCR reads, yielding one entry per CDR3 protein. The sample records 440,000 or so distinct CDR3 sequences, 15% being singletons. These data were also filed under a second study, of T cells in Graves' hyperthyroidism and ophthalmopathy.

The material was peripheral blood mononuclear cells (PBMCs), obtained at new diagnosis, from a patient treated with antithyroid drugs. These receptors were obtained from a woman between 25 and 40 years old with Graves disease.

This clonotype was seen only a few times. The chain has TRBV27 and TRBJ2-1; tentative D call: TRBD2 (7 bases). Between the trimmed V and J ends, which lost 5 bases and 7 bases, there was a span of 18 bases. The CDR3 loop spans 15 amino acids. Germline values: CDR1 MNHEY, CDR2 SMNVEV (reference sequence). This CDR3 is CASSIGGALGNEQFF. CDR3 in DNA: TGTGCCAGCAGTATAGGGGGGGCTCTCGGGAATGAGCAGTTCTTC.

This clonotype was observed a handful of times. A much larger clone differs by one base, so this may be a read error. This rearrangement joins TRBV3-1 to TRBJ2-3, with 11 bases identical to TRBD1. The V gene's germline CDR1 is LGHDT and CDR2 YNNKEL (reference sequence). The J segment lost 3 bases and the V segment lost 4 bases, leaving 3 bases of the junction unmatched. The CDR3 sequence is 15 residues long. The CDR3 nucleotides are TGTGCCAGCAGCCTGGACAGGGGGCGAACAGATACGCAGTATTTT. Its translation is CASSLDRGRTDTQYF.

This clonotype was seen at least ten times. The chain joins TRBV5-1 to TRBJ2-1; weak D call: TRBD2 (6 bases). There are 17 residues in the CDR3. Germline V gives CDR1 SGHRS, CDR2 YFSETQ. V was shortened by 0 bases and J by 6 bases, with 19 bases between the two germline ends. The chain's CDR3 is CASSLERGTGKTNEQFF. The CDR3 DNA sequence: TGCGCCAGCAGCTTGGAACGGGGGACCGGTAAGACCAATGAGCAGTTCTTC.

The chain uses TRBV30 and TRBJ2-7; 7 bases are shared with TRBD1. The V gene's germline CDR1 is GTSNPN and CDR2 SVGIG (reference sequence). This CDR3 spans 13 amino acids. V shed 5 bases and J 5 bases; nucleotides not matched to a gene: 9. The chain's CDR3 is CAWGETGFHEQYF. CDR3 nucleotides: TGTGCCTGGGGAGAGACAGGGTTCCACGAGCAGTACTTC. The whole variable domain, remainder taken from reference TRBV30 and TRBJ2-7, is SQTIHQWPATLVQPVGSPLSLECTVEGTSNPNLYWYRQAAGRGLQLLFYSVGIGQISSEVPQNLSASRPQDRQFILSSKKLLLSDSGFYLCAWGETGFHEQYFGPGTRLTVT.

This clonotype occurred a few times. The chain links TRBV20-1 to TRBJ2-7; 8 bases fit TRBD2. The germline CDR1 and CDR2 sequences are DFQATT and SNEGSKA (reference sequence). V was clipped by 0 bases and J by 1 base; unmatched bases: 5. The CDR3 is made up of 15 amino acids. This chain's CDR3 is CSARDWSGSSYEQYF. In DNA, the CDR3 is TGCAGTGCTAGAGATTGGAGCGGGAGTTCCTACGAGCAGTACTTC.

This clonotype has a count of ten or more. V and J are TRBV7-9 and TRBJ2-7; no firm D call. This CDR3 contains 13 residues. Germline-derived CDR1 and CDR2 are SEHNR and FQNEAQ (reference sequence). Trimming left V 4 bases short and J 9 bases short, with 16 bases between. CDR3: CASSSKDASGQYF. In DNA form, the CDR3 reads TGTGCCAGCAGCTCCAAGGACGCCTCGGGGCAGTACTTC.

V is TRBV11-2 and J is TRBJ1-2; D is uncertain. Trimming pared 7 bases from V and 0 bases from J, leaving 24 bases between. The CDR3 is 18 amino acids. The germline gives CDR1 SGHAT, CDR2 FQNNGV. CDR3 residues: CASNFSPLLLTANYGYTF. In nucleotides, the CDR3 is TGTGCCAGCAACTTTAGCCCTCTCCTTCTGACCGCTAACTATGGCTACACCTTC.

This clonotype has more than one count but fewer than ten. The J gene is TRBJ2-7, the V gene TRBV5-1; 15 bases are a match to TRBD2. The V segment lost 4 bases and the J segment 3 bases; nucleotides outside the gene matches: 11. From germline, CDR1 is SGHRS and CDR2 YFSETQ. The CDR3 extends over 18 amino acids. The CDR3 nucleotides read TGCGCCAGCAGCCAAAGAAGGGGACTAGCGGGAGGAAACTACGAGCAGTACTTC. As protein: CASSQRRGLAGGNYEQYF.